This TCR beta chain stems from a study of control samples from healthy donors and cancer patients. Deletions cut 2 bases from V and 4 bases from J, with 6 bases between. The CDR3 covers 12 residues. From germline, CDR1 is LNHDA and CDR2 SQIVND (reference sequence). This clone occurred once. Clones were read by immunoSEQ multiplex PCR, and TCRdb kept only the in-frame ones, dropping some. This table has 100,000 to 150,000 clones, 80% to 95% appearing once. The V gene is TRBV19, the J gene TRBJ2-7; D is ambiguous. The material sequenced was blood. The origin of this receptor is a man between 18 and 29 years old in good health. Here the CDR3 reads CASSISGYEQYF. Written as DNA, the CDR3 is TGTGCCAGTAGTATAAGTGGGTACGAGCAGTACTTC.